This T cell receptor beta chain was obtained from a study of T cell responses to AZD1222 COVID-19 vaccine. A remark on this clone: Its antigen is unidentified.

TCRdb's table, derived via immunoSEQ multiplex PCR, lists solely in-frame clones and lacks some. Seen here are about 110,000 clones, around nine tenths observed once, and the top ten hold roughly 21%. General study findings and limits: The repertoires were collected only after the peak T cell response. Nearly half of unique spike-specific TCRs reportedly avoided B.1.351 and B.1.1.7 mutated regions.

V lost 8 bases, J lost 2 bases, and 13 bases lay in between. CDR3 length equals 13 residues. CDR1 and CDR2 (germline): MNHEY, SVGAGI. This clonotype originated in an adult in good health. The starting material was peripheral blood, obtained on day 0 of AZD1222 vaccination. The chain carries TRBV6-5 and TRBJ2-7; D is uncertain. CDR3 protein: CASRFSDPYEQYF. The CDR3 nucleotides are TGTGCCAGCCGCTTCAGTGACCCCTACGAGCAGTACTTC.